Following are 26 T cell receptor beta chains from one sample sequenced in a study of cytomegalovirus exposure and HLA in healthy donors. This PCR relied on a set of 60 Vbeta primers and 13 Jbeta primers. Clones were read by immunoSEQ multiplex PCR, and TCRdb kept only the in-frame ones, dropping some. The table lists fewer than 250,000 clones, 75% to 90% of them singletons. Input material: PBMCs. The receptors originated from a man aged 25 to 40 in good health and CMV-seronegative.

In this sample, this clone turned up a few times. The V and J genes are TRBV28 and TRBJ1-5; 7 nucleotides align to TRBD1. Germline lookup yields CDR1 MDHEN and CDR2 SYDVKM. J was trimmed by 7 bases and V by 4 bases; bases with no gene match: 7. The CDR3 is 14 residues long. The CDR3 coding sequence is TGTGCCAGCAGTTCGGGACAGACTGGACAGCCCCAGCATTTT. It translates to CASSSGQTGQPQHF. Together with reference TRBV28 and TRBJ1-5, the CDR3 gives the full variable domain: DVKVTQSSRYLVKRTGEKVFLECVQDMDHENMFWYRQDPGLGLRLIYFSYDVKMKEKGDIPEGYSVSREKKERFSLILESASTNQTSMYLCASSSGQTGQPQHFGDGTRLSIL.

The sample holds one count of this clone. The J gene is TRBJ2-1, the V gene TRBV6-6; D might be TRBD2 (5 bases). The CDR3 sequence is 14 residues long. V was clipped by 2 bases and J by 10 bases, with 15 bases between them. Germline V CDR1 and CDR2: MNHNY, SVGAGI (reference sequence). The CDR3 region is CASSYDPGSGEQFF. The CDR3 coding sequence is TGTGCCAGCAGTTACGATCCGGGATCTGGGGAGCAGTTCTTC.

The rearrangement joins TRBV2 to TRBJ1-2, with D perhaps TRBD1 (5 bases). Trimming left V 5 bases short and J 3 bases short, with 10 bases between. The CDR3 is 13 amino acids. CDR1 SNHLY and CDR2 FYNNEI come from the germline V gene. CDR3 bases: TGTGCCAGCAGTCCCGGACAATACTATGGCTACACCTTC. This sequence encodes CASSPGQYYGYTF.

The J gene is TRBJ1-1, the V gene TRBV18; D not resolved. The CDR3 is made up of 15 amino acids. With 3 bases removed from V and 0 bases from J, the gap between germline ends came to 11 bases. Germline V gives CDR1 KGHSH, CDR2 LQKENI. This CDR3 reads CASSPSARMNTEAFF. CDR3 nucleotides: TGTGCCAGCTCACCTTCGGCGAGGATGAACACTGAAGCTTTCTTT.

The V call is TRBV5-1, the J call TRBJ2-7; D is possibly TRBD1 (5 bases). Trimming took 10 bases from V and 6 from J, leaving 14 bases between them. Germline V gene data show CDR1 as SGHRS and CDR2 as YFSETQ. The CDR3 length is 11 residues. The CDR3 DNA is TGCGCCGTCCAGGGCCCCGGCGAGCAGTACTTC. Protein product: CAVQGPGEQYF.

Concerning this clone itself: The same CDR3 can be traced to other DNA sequences in this sample. The V and J genes are TRBV6-1 and TRBJ2-7, with D possibly matching TRBD2 (6 bases). The CDR3 runs 12 residues. V shed 6 bases and J shed 0 bases, with 6 bases lying between them. Germline CDR1 and CDR2: MNHNS and SASEGT. Written as DNA, the CDR3 is TGTGCCAGCAGGGACTACTCCTACGAGCAGTACTTC. Its protein product is CASRDYSYEQYF.

The chain carries TRBV30 and TRBJ2-7; tentatively, D is TRBD2 (7 bases). Per the germline V gene, CDR1 is GTSNPN and CDR2 is SVGIG (reference sequence). Deletions cut 1 base from V and 3 bases from J, with 16 bases between. This CDR3 is 15 amino acids long. The CDR3 region has the DNA TGTGCCTGGAGTGCTGGGGGGGCCGGGATCTACGAGCAGTACTTC. Translated: CAWSAGGAGIYEQYF.

J is TRBJ2-7 and V is TRBV19; 8 bases map to TRBD1. This CDR3 is built from 14 residues. Trimming cost V 8 bases and J 9 bases; bases outside gene matches: 15. CDR1 LNHDA and CDR2 SQIVND come from the germline V gene (reference sequence). The CDR3 DNA reads as TGTGCCAGTGCCCGGGACAGGCAATCTGGGGGGCAGTACTTC. Protein: CASARDRQSGGQYF.

The rearrangement links TRBV9 to TRBJ1-3, with a weak D call TRBD1 (5 bases). CDR1 and CDR2 (germline): SGDLS, YYNGEE. The CDR3 extends over 13 amino acids. V was pared by 3 bases and J by 5 bases, with 9 bases between. The CDR3 spells CASSEEGRNTIYF. The CDR3 nucleotides are TGTGCCAGCAGCGAGGAGGGGAGAAACACCATATATTTT.

This clone was seen once. V and J are TRBV27 and TRBJ2-3, with D tentatively TRBD2 (5 bases). The V end lost 6 bases, the J end lost 13 bases, and 17 bases lay between the germline ends. CDR1 MNHEY and CDR2 SMNVEV come from the germline V gene (reference sequence). The CDR3 sequence is 12 residues long. Here the CDR3 DNA reads TGTGCCAGCAGGTCCGGCGGGCGAGGGAAGTATTTT. Protein product: CASRSGGRGKYF.

This clone was observed a single time. The V call is TRBV9, the J call TRBJ2-1, with 7 positions matching TRBD2. V gave up 8 bases and J gave up 7 bases; unmatched junction bases: 12. CDR1 and CDR2 (germline): SGDLS, YYNGEE. There are 14 residues in the CDR3. The CDR3 loop reads CASGGVGAANEQFF. In DNA form, the CDR3 reads TGTGCCAGTGGGGGGGTTGGAGCGGCTAATGAGCAGTTCTTC.

The chain couples TRBV6-5 to TRBJ1-2; no definite D call. Germline CDR1 and CDR2: MNHEY and SVGAGI. The CDR3 is made up of 15 amino acids. V was clipped by 6 bases and J by 4 bases, with 18 bases between them. CDR3 region: CASRPGYDPFYGYTF. CDR3 in DNA: TGTGCCAGCAGACCCGGGTACGACCCCTTCTATGGCTACACCTTC.

This chain joins TRBV4-2 and TRBJ1-5; D unclear. Trimming pared 0 bases from V and 5 bases from J, leaving 8 bases between. CDR1 and CDR2 from the germline V gene are LGHNA and YNFKEQ. The CDR3 loop spans 14 amino acids. The CDR3 sequence: CASSQDLRDQPQHF. CDR3 coding DNA: TGTGCCAGCAGCCAAGATTTGAGAGATCAGCCCCAGCATTTT.

The chain couples TRBV5-1 to TRBJ1-2, with a weak D call TRBD1 (5 bases). Between the trimmed V and J ends, which lost 1 base and 4 bases, there was a span of 11 bases. Looked up from germline, CDR1 is SGHRS and CDR2 is YFSETQ. The CDR3 covers 14 residues. This chain's CDR3 is CASSLWADTYGYTF. The CDR3 DNA reads as TGCGCCAGCAGCTTGTGGGCGGACACCTATGGCTACACCTTC.

This clone came up once. V gene TRBV15 combines with J gene TRBJ2-3, with D possibly TRBD2 on 5 matching bases. Trimming cost V 0 bases and J 2 bases, with 15 bases left between them. The CDR3 totals 17 residues. The germline gives CDR1 LNHNV, CDR2 YYDKDF (reference sequence). CDR3 residues: CATSRDQEVGPTDTQYF. CDR3 bases: TGTGCCACCAGCAGAGATCAGGAGGTAGGGCCCACAGATACGCAGTATTTT.

The table lists this clone with a count of one. The CDR3 protein is CASTGAYNEQFF. The DNA for the CDR3 is TGTGCCAGCACGGGGGCCTACAATGAGCAGTTCTTC. The gene calls are TRBV25-1 and TRBJ2-1, with D possibly matching TRBD2 (6 bases). Germline CDR1 MGHDK, CDR2 SYGVNS. The CDR3 extends over 12 amino acids. The V end lost 7 bases, the J end lost 2 bases, and 6 bases lay between the germline ends.

The chain employs TRBV2 and TRBJ1-6; D is perhaps TRBD1 (5 bases). V was pared by 6 bases and J by 10 bases, with 13 bases between. Germline V lookup: CDR1 SNHLY, CDR2 FYNNEI. The CDR3 is 13 amino acids. CDR3 bases: TGTGCCAGCAGGGGGACTTTTGAGTCACCCCTCCACTTT. Its translation: CASRGTFESPLHF.

The V call is TRBV19, the J call TRBJ2-1, with D possibly being TRBD2 (5 bases). Germline V CDR1 and CDR2: LNHDA, SQIVND (reference sequence). CDR3 size: 12 residues. The V and J ends lost 5 bases and 10 bases respectively, with 12 bases between them. The CDR3 is CASSSGLREQFF. The CDR3, as DNA: TGTGCCAGTAGTTCGGGGTTGAGGGAGCAGTTCTTC.

The chain employs TRBV7-5 and TRBJ2-5; TRBD1 is taken as the D call from the table, unchecked against the DNA. TRBV7-5 is a known pseudogene. The CDR3 loop spans 16 amino acids. The CDR3 region has the DNA TGTGCCAGAAGCTTTCGCTTGGGACAGAGCCAAGAGACCCAGTACTTC. Its translation: CARSFRLGQSQETQYF.

In regard to this clone: One junction end disagrees with the germline gene, perhaps due to a read error. The gene calls are TRBV5-4 and TRBJ2-3, with a possible D match to TRBD1 (6 bases). From germline, CDR1 is SGHNT and CDR2 YYREEE (reference sequence). CDR3 length: 16 residues. In DNA form, the CDR3 reads TGTGCCAGCGGCTTCAATTCAGGGGCCCAAGGAGATACGCAGTATTTT. Translation gives CASGFNSGAQGDTQYF.

This rearrangement joins TRBV19 to TRBJ1-2; D call uncertain. The germline V gene has CDR1 LNHDA and CDR2 SQIVND (reference sequence). The CDR3 spans 15 residues. Trimming pared 4 bases from V and 0 bases from J, leaving 12 bases between. CDR3 sequence: CASSTRQRANYGYTF. CDR3 sequence (DNA): TGTGCCAGTAGTACGCGTCAACGAGCTAACTATGGCTACACCTTC.

This clone showed up just a few times. The chain employs TRBV30 and TRBJ1-1, with TRBD1 as a possible D gene (5 bases). V was trimmed by 2 bases and J by 1 base, leaving 11 bases between them. Germline values: CDR1 GTSNPN, CDR2 SVGIG (reference sequence). This CDR3 has 14 residues. The CDR3 loop is CAWSRRQTNTEAFF. In nucleotides, the CDR3 is TGTGCCTGGAGTAGGAGACAGACGAACACTGAAGCTTTCTTT. Looking up the rest from reference TRBV30 and TRBJ1-1 gives the full variable domain: SQTIHQWPATLVQPVGSPLSLECTVEGTSNPNLYWYRQAAGRGLQLLFYSVGIGQISSEVPQNLSASRPQDRQFILSSKKLLLSDSGFYLCAWSRRQTNTEAFFGQGTRLTVV.

This chain uses TRBV28 with TRBJ2-7, with 11 bases aligning to TRBD2. Trimming at V came to 5 bases and at J to 3 bases, leaving 9 bases not matched to a gene. CDR1 and CDR2 from the germline V gene are MDHEN and SYDVKM. The CDR3 sequence is 16 residues long. CDR3 coding DNA: TGTGCCAGCAGTGCCTTGACTAGCGGGATACACTACGAGCAGTACTTC. It codes for CASSALTSGIHYEQYF.

The chain recombines TRBV28 with TRBJ1-5, with TRBD1 matching over 11 bases. J lost 2 bases, V lost 5 bases, and 8 bases had no gene match. Germline CDR1 reads MDHEN; CDR2 reads SYDVKM. CDR3 size: 17 residues. CDR3 in amino acids: CASSLLRGQGGNQPQHF. The CDR3 DNA reads as TGTGCCAGCAGTCTCCTCCGGGGACAGGGGGGCAATCAGCCCCAGCATTTT. The entire variable domain, with the rest obtained from reference TRBV28 and TRBJ1-5, is as follows: DVKVTQSSRYLVKRTGEKVFLECVQDMDHENMFWYRQDPGLGLRLIYFSYDVKMKEKGDIPEGYSVSREKKERFSLILESASTNQTSMYLCASSLLRGQGGNQPQHFGDGTRLSIL.

The rearrangement joins TRBV7-9 to TRBJ1-1; TRBD1 matches 8 bases. CDR1 is SEHNR, CDR2 FQNEAQ, per germline (reference sequence). J was trimmed by 11 bases and V by 1 base; bases with no gene match: 6. The CDR3 runs to 13 residues. CDR3 DNA: TGTGCCAGCAGCTTAGGGCAGGGGGCGTACGCTTTCTTT. Protein: CASSLGQGAYAFF.

The gene calls are TRBV7-9 and TRBJ2-7; TRBD1 matches at 7 bases. Germline V CDR1 and CDR2: SEHNR, FQNEAQ (reference sequence). There are 14 residues in the CDR3. V lost 1 base and J lost 5; bases outside the gene matches: 5. The CDR3 region is CASSLGQQGDEQYF. CDR3 in DNA: TGTGCCAGCAGCTTAGGTCAGCAGGGGGACGAGCAGTACTTC.